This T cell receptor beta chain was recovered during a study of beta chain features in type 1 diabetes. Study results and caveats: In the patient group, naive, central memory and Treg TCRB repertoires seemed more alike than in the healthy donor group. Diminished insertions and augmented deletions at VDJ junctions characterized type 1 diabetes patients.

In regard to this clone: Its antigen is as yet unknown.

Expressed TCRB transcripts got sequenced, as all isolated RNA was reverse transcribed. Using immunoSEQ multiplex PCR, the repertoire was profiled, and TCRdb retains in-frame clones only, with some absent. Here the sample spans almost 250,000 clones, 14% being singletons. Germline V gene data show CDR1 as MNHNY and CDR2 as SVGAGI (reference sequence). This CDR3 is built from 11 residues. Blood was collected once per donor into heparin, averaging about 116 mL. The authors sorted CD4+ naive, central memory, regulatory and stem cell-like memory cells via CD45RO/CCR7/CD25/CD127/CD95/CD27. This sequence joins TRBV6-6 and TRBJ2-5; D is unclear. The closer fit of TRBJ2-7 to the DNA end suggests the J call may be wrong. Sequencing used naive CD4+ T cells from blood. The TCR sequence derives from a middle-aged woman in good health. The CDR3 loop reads CASSLVYEQYF. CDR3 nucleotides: TGTGCCAGCAGTCTCGTTTACGAGCAGTACTTC.